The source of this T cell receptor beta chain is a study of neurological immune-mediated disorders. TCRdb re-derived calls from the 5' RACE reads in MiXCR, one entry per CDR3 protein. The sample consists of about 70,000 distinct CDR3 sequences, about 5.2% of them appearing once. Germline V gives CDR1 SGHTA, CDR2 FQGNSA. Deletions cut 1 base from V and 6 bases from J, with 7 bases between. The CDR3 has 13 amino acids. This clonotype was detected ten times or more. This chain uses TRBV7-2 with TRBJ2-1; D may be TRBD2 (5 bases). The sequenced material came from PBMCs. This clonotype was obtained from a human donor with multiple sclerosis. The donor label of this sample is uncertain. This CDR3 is CASSLVRGNEQFF. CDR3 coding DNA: TGTGCCAGCAGCTTAGTTCGGGGCAATGAGCAGTTCTTC.